In its sample, the clone carrying this T cell receptor (beta chain) was seen many times. For naive CD8 T cells, sorting used the CD8+CD4-CCR7+CD45RA+ phenotype. The record originates from a study of molecular identifiers for immune sequencing clone quantification. The V gene's germline CDR1 is SEHNR and CDR2 FQNEAQ (reference sequence). The CDR3 is 14 residues long. The germline V and J ends were trimmed by 4 bases and 0 bases, with 10 bases remaining between them. The bulk TCR libraries were made with methods described before and with listed TCR primers. TCRdb reprocessed the PCR reads with MiXCR, giving one entry per CDR3 protein. The data contain more than 35,000 distinct CDR3 sequences, approximately 20% of them singletons.

The clonotype was recovered from a human donor in good health. Some libraries in this study had Jurkat cell RNA spiked in. The chain is built from TRBV7-9 and TRBJ2-7; tentatively, D is TRBD1 (6 bases). The sequenced sample consisted of naive CD8+ T cells from blood, with Jurkat cell RNA spiked in. As to subset: FACS-sorted CD8+CD4-CCR7+CD45RA+ naive T cells. The CDR3, as DNA: TGTGCCAGCAGCTCGTGGACAGACTCCTACGAGCAGTACTTC. Amino acid sequence: CASSSWTDSYEQYF. Variable domain in full (rest from reference TRBV7-9 and TRBJ2-7): DTGVSQNPRHKITKRGQNVTFRCDPISEHNRLYWYRQTLGQGPEFLTYFQNEAQLEKSRLLSDRFSAERPKGSFSTLEIQRTEQGDSAMYLCASSSWTDSYEQYFGPGTRLTVT.